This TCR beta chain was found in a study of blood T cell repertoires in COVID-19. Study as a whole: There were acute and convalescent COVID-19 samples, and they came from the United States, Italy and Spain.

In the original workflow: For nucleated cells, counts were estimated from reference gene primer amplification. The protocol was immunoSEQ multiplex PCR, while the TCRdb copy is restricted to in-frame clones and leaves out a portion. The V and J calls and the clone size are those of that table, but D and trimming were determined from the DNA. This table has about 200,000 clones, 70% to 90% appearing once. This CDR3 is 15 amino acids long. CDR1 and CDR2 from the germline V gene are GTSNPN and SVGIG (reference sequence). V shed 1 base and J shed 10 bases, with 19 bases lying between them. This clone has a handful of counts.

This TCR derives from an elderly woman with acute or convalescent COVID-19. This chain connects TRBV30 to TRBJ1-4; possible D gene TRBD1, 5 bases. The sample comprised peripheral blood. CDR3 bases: TGTGCCTGGAGTGAGTCTAAGGGGCCTGACGGAAAACTGTTTTTT. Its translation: CAWSESKGPDGKLFF.